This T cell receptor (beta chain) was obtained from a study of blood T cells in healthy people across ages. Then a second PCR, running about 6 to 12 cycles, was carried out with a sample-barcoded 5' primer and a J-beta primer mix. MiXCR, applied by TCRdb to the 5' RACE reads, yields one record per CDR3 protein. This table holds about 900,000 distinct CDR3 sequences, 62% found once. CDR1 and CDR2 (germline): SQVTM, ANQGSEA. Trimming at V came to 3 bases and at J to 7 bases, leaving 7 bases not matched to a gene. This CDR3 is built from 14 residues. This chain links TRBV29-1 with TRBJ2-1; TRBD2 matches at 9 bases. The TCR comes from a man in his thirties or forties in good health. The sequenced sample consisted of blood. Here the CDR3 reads CSVEGQGLANEQFF. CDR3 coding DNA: TGCAGCGTTGAGGGGCAGGGACTAGCAAATGAGCAGTTCTTC.